The 5 T cell receptor beta chains listed next were all sequenced from one sample in a study of shared clonotypes between healthy human individuals. The method was immunoSEQ multiplex PCR; TCRdb's version includes in-frame clones alone and lacks a portion of them. Of 2 million to 3 million clones listed, roughly 93% are singletons. Input material: naive CD4+ T cells from PBMCs. Subset in this sample: CD45RA+ positively selected. These receptor sequences come from a man aged 18 to 35 in good health. Some clones in this sample may be carry-over from other donors' samples.

The count of this clone is one. The rearrangement uses TRBV19 and TRBJ2-5, with TRBD2 as a possible D gene (6 bases). CDR3 length: 15 residues. Trimming cost V 10 bases and J 2 bases, with 20 bases left between them. CDR1 is LNHDA, CDR2 SQIVND, per germline (reference sequence). CDR3 in DNA: TGTGCCACCCAGGAGAGGGGAGGTCCTCAAGAGACCCAGTACTTC. This encodes CATQERGGPQETQYF.

The chain couples TRBV18 to TRBJ1-2; D is unclear. Germline V gene lookup returns CDR1 KGHSH and CDR2 LQKENI. This CDR3 region has 13 residues. Trimming left V 5 bases short and J 4 bases short, with 11 bases between. CDR3 loop: CASSTGSTYGYTF. The CDR3 DNA reads TGTGCCAGCTCAACCGGGTCTACCTATGGCTACACCTTC. The variable domain in full, completed from reference TRBV18 and TRBJ1-2, reads NAGVMQNPRHLVRRRGQEARLRCSPMKGHSHVYWYRQLPEEGLKFMVYLQKENIIDESGMPKERFSAEFPKEGPSILRIQQVVRGDSAAYFCASSTGSTYGYTFGSGTRLTVV.

The V and J genes are TRBV7-3 and TRBJ1-1, with D perhaps matching TRBD1 (5 bases). V was cut by 6 bases and J by 5 bases, with 13 bases left in between. Germline V gives CDR1 SGHTA, CDR2 FQGTGA. This CDR3 has 13 amino acids. CDR3 loop: CASRVSGTTEAFF. The CDR3 nucleotides read TGTGCCAGCAGAGTCTCCGGGACTACTGAAGCTTTCTTT.

V usage is TRBV9 and J usage is TRBJ2-4; the match to TRBD2 covers 9 bases. J lost 1 base, V lost 3 bases, and 11 bases had no gene match. Germline V CDR1 and CDR2: SGDLS, YYNGEE. This CDR3 spans 18 amino acids. The CDR3 loop is CASSAPTKAGGAKNIQYF. The CDR3 nucleotides read TGTGCCAGCAGCGCCCCGACTAAAGCGGGAGGTGCCAAAAACATTCAGTACTTC.

The chain employs TRBV15 and TRBJ2-1; D might be TRBD2 (6 bases). Trimming pared 5 bases from V and 4 bases from J, leaving 12 bases between. Germline V gives CDR1 LNHNV, CDR2 YYDKDF (reference sequence). This CDR3 comprises 14 residues. CDR3 DNA sequence: TGTGCCACCAGCGGAGGGGACCTATACAATGAGCAGTTCTTC. Translated: CATSGGDLYNEQFF. The complete variable domain, with remaining parts taken from reference TRBV15 and TRBJ2-1, reads DAMVIQNPRYQVTQFGKPVTLSCSQTLNHNVMYWYQQKSSQAPKLLFHYYDKDFNNEADTPDNFQSRRPNTSFCFLDIRSPGLGDTAMYLCATSGGDLYNEQFFGPGTRLTVL.